This T cell receptor beta chain was recovered during a study of T-cell memory formation after mild COVID-19. General study results and limits: What remained unconfirmed was the SARS-CoV-2 specificity of second-wave clones peaking on day 37.

In this sample, this clonotype turned up many times. Its specificity is unknown. Using its own MiXCR run on the 5' RACE reads, TCRdb lists one record per CDR3 protein. Of about 160,000 distinct CDR3 sequences in the sample, roughly 28% were seen once. The CDR3 has 12 residues. The germline gives CDR1 SGHVS, CDR2 FQNEAQ. V was trimmed by 4 bases and J by 5 bases, leaving 8 bases between them. The chain joins TRBV7-8 to TRBJ2-5; no reliable D call. The TCR originated in an adult woman who had mild COVID-19 (a few samples of this study predate the infection). Cell type and time point are not known. The sequenced sample consisted of PBMCs or a T cell subset sorted from them (not recorded which). DNA for the CDR3: TGTGCCAGCAGCTCAGGACGGGAGACCCAGTACTTC. This translates into CASSSGRETQYF.